The 11 T cell receptor beta chains given below trace back to one sample, sequenced in a study. TCRdb independently ran MiXCR on the RT-PCR reads; one entry per CDR3 protein. The repertoire includes about 680,000 distinct CDR3 sequences, 14% of them detected once, and roughly 3.9% sits in the top ten. Source material: memory CD4+ T cells from blood. The receptors shown here come from a female donor in good health, serving as a healthy control.

The rearrangement links TRBV6-5 to TRBJ1-3, with D perhaps matching TRBD1 (6 bases). V was cut by 4 bases and J by 2 bases, with 18 bases left in between. The CDR3 is 17 amino acids. In germline, CDR1 is MNHEY, CDR2 SVGAGI. CDR3 bases: TGTGCCAGCAGTTCCCAGATTTGGGGGGGCGCTGGAAACACCATATATTTT. It specifies CASSSQIWGGAGNTIYF.

The CDR3 here is CASSLVTGAYYGYTF. The CDR3 nucleotides read TGTGCCAGCAGTTTAGTAACAGGGGCTTACTATGGCTACACCTTC. The rearrangement links TRBV12-3 or TRBV12-4 to TRBJ1-2; 7 nucleotides match TRBD1. The J segment lost 3 bases and the V segment lost 1 base, leaving 5 bases of the junction unmatched. This CDR3 has 15 residues.

Only a few counts were recorded for this clonotype. J is TRBJ1-3 and V is TRBV7-8; the match to TRBD1 covers 8 bases. CDR3 length equals 15 residues. Germline V lookup: CDR1 SGHVS, CDR2 FQNEAQ. Trimming cost V 4 bases and J 3 bases; bases outside gene matches: 5. The CDR3 here is CASSSDRGDGNTIYF. The CDR3 region has the DNA TGTGCCAGCAGCTCAGACAGGGGAGATGGAAACACCATATATTTT.

In this sample, this clonotype turned up once. A much larger clone differs from this one at a single base, so this may be a read error. This chain joins TRBV29-1 and TRBJ2-2; D is undetermined. Deletions cut 4 bases from V and 1 base from J, with 7 bases between. The CDR3 consists of 13 residues. Germline CDR1 reads SQVTM; CDR2 reads ANQGSEA. CDR3 sequence: CSVVKGNTGELFF. The CDR3 bases are TGCAGCGTTGTCAAAGGGAACACCGGGGAGCTGTTTTTT.

The chain has TRBV5-1 and TRBJ2-2, with 9 bases matching TRBD2. Germline V gives CDR1 SGHRS, CDR2 YFSETQ. The V segment lost 7 bases and the J segment 4 bases; nucleotides outside the gene matches: 8. The CDR3 loop spans 15 amino acids. The CDR3 reads CASLTLLAGTGELFF. The CDR3 bases are TGCGCCAGCCTAACGCTACTAGCGGGCACCGGGGAGCTGTTTTTT.

This rearrangement joins TRBV27 to TRBJ1-1; D remains unclear. The V gene lost 5 bases and the J gene lost 0 bases, with 10 bases spanning the gap. CDR1 is MNHEY and CDR2 is SMNVEV in the germline V gene (reference sequence). This CDR3 region has 14 residues. The CDR3 spells CASSLQPMNTEAFF. As DNA, the CDR3 is TGTGCCAGCAGTCTACAGCCGATGAACACTGAAGCTTTCTTT.

This clonotype has just a few counts. The chain has TRBV28 and TRBJ2-5; TRBD2 agrees at 10 bases. V lost 4 bases, J lost 1 base, and 3 bases stayed unmatched. The CDR3 is 15 amino acids. The V gene's germline CDR1 is MDHEN and CDR2 SYDVKM. CDR3 sequence: CASSSRTSGQETQYF. CDR3 nucleotide sequence: TGTGCCAGCAGTTCAAGGACTAGCGGCCAAGAGACCCAGTACTTC.

This clonotype was counted ten times or more. The chain joins TRBV5-6 to TRBJ1-1; no definite D call. Germline-derived CDR1 and CDR2 are SGHDT and YYEEEE. The CDR3 has 13 amino acids. V lost 1 base, J lost 3 bases, and 7 bases lay in between. CDR3 in amino acids: CASSLSVDTEAFF. CDR3 DNA: TGTGCCAGCAGCTTGTCAGTGGACACTGAAGCTTTCTTT.

The gene calls are TRBV6-2 or TRBV6-3 and TRBJ2-2; a possible D gene is TRBD1 (6 bases). The V end lost 5 bases, the J end lost 6 bases, and 19 bases lay between the germline ends. This CDR3 spans 16 amino acids. The germline V gene encodes CDR1 MNHEY and CDR2 SVGEGT. CDR3 bases: TGTGCCAGCAGTGAACAGGGTGTGGCGTTGGCCGGGGAGCTGTTTTTT. Encoded protein: CASSEQGVALAGELFF.

This clonotype was recorded at least ten times. The chain recombines TRBV12-3 or TRBV12-4 with TRBJ1-5; 9 bases line up with TRBD1. This CDR3 is built from 16 residues. The V segment lost 7 bases and the J segment 4 bases; nucleotides outside the gene matches: 11. DNA for the CDR3: TGTGCCAGCACCCCCCCCCGGGACAGGGTTAATCAGCCCCAGCATTTT. Translation: CASTPPRDRVNQPQHF.

This clonotype was found a few times. J is TRBJ2-7 and V is TRBV12-3 or TRBV12-4; 10 nucleotides align to TRBD2. V dropped 5 bases and J dropped 5; count of bases not matched to a gene: 12. The CDR3 has 16 amino acids. CDR3 in DNA: TGTGCCAGCAGTGATATTGGAGCGGGAGGGGCCCACGAGCAGTACTTC. As protein: CASSDIGAGGAHEQYF.